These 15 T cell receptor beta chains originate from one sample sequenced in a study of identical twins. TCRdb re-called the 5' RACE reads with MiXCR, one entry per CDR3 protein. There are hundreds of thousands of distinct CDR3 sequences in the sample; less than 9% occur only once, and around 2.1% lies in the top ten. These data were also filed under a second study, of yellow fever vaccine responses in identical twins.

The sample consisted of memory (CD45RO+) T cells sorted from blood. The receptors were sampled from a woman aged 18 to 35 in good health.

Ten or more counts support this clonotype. The CDR3 region is CASSPDWRGSSYNEQFF. CDR3 in DNA: TGCGCCAGCAGCCCGGATTGGCGGGGGAGCTCCTACAATGAGCAGTTCTTC. The chain is built from TRBV4-1 and TRBJ2-1, with 7 bases matching TRBD2. The ends lost 4 bases at V and 0 bases at J; junction bases unmatched: 9. Germline V gives CDR1 MGHRA, CDR2 YSYEKL. This CDR3 has 17 amino acids.

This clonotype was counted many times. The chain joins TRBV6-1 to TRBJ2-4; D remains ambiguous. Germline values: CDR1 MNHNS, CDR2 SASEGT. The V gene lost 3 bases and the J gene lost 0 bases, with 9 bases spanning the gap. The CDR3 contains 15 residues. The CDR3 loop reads CASSDSTAAKNIQYF. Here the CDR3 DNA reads TGTGCCAGCAGTGATTCTACCGCAGCCAAAAACATTCAGTACTTC.

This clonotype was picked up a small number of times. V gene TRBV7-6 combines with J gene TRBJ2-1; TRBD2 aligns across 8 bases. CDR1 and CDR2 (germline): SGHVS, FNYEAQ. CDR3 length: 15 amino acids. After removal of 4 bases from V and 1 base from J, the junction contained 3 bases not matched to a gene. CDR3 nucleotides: TGTGCCAGCAGCTGGGGACTAGGGTCCTACAATGAGCAGTTCTTC. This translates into CASSWGLGSYNEQFF.

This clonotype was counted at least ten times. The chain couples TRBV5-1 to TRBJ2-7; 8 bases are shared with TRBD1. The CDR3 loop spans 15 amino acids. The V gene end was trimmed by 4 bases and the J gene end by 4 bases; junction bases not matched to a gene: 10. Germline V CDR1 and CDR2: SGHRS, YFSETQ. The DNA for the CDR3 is TGCGCCAGCAGCCCGCGACAGGGGTTAGGATACGAGCAGTACTTC. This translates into CASSPRQGLGYEQYF.

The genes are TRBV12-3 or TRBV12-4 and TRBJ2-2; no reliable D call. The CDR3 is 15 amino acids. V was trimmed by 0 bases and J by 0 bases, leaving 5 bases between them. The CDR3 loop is CASSLAQTNTGELFF. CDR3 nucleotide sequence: TGTGCCAGCAGTTTAGCGCAGACGAACACCGGGGAGCTGTTTTTT.

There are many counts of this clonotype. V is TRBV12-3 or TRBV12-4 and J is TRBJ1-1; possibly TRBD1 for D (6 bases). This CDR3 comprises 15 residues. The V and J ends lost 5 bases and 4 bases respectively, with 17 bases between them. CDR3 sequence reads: CASSPAGGEATEAFF. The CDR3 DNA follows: TGTGCCAGCAGTCCAGCTGGGGGCGAGGCCACTGAAGCTTTCTTT.

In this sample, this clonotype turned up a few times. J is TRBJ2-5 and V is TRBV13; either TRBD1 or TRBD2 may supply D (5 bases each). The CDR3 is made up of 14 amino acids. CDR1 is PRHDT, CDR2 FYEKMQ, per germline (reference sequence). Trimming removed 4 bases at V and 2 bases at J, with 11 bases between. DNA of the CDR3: TGTGCCAGCAGCTGGCCGGGACGGCAAGAGACCCAGTACTTC. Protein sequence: CASSWPGRQETQYF.

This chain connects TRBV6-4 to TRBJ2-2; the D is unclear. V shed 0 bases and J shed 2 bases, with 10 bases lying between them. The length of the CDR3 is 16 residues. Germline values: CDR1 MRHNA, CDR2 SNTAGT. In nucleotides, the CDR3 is TGTGCCAGCAGTGACTCTCTACATCGAAACACCGGGGAGCTGTTTTTT. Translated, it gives CASSDSLHRNTGELFF.

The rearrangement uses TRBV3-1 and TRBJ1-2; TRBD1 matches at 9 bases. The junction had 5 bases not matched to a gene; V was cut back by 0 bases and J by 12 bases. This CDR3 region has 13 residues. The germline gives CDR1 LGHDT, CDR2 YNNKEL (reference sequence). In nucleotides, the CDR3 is TGTGCCAGCAGCCAAGAAACAGGGGGCGCGAACACCTTC. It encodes CASSQETGGANTF.

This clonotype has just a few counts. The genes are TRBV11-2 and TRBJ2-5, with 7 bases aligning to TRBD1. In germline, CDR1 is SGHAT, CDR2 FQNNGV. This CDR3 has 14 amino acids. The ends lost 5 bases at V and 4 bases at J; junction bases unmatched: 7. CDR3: CASSRQGWGETQYF. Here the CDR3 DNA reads TGTGCCAGCAGCAGACAGGGATGGGGAGAGACCCAGTACTTC. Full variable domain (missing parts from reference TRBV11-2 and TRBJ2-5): EAGVAQSPRYKIIEKRQSVAFWCNPISGHATLYWYQQILGQGPKLLIQFQNNGVVDDSQLPKDRFSAERLKGVDSTLKIQPAKLEDSAVYLCASSRQGWGETQYFGPGTRLLVL.

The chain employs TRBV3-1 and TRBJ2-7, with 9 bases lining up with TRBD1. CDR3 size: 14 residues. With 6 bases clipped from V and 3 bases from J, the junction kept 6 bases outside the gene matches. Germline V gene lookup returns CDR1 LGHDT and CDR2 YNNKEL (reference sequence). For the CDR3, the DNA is TGTGCCAGCAGTCATACAGGGGGCGGCTACGAGCAGTACTTC. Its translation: CASSHTGGGYEQYF.

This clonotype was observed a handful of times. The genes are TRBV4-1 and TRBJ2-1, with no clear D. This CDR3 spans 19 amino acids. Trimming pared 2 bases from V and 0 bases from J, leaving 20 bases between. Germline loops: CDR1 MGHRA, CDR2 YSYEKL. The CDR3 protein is CASSQPNPARSGSYNEQFF. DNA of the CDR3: TGCGCCAGCAGCCAACCAAACCCGGCGCGGTCCGGCTCCTACAATGAGCAGTTCTTC.

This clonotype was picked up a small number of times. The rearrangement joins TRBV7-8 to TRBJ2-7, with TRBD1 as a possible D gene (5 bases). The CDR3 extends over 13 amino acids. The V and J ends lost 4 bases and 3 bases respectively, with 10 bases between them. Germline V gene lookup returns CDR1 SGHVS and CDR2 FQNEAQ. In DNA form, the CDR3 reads TGTGCCAGCAGCTCGACAGTTAACTACGAGCAGTACTTC. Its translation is CASSSTVNYEQYF.

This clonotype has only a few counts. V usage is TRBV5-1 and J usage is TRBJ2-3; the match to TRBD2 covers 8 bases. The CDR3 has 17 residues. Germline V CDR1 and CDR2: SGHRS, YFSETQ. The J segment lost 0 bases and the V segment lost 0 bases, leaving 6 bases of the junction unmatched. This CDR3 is CASSLVGSGVSTDTQYF. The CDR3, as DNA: TGCGCCAGCAGCTTGGTTGGTAGCGGGGTTAGCACAGATACGCAGTATTTT.

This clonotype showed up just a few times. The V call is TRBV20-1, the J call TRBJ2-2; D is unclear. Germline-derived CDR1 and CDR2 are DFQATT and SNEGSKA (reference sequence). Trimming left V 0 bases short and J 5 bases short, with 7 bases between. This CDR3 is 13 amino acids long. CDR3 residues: CSAREVQTGELFF. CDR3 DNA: TGCAGTGCTAGAGAGGTGCAGACCGGGGAGCTGTTTTTT.